Below, 21 T cell receptor beta chains from the same sample are listed, as sequenced in a study of cytomegalovirus exposure and HLA in healthy donors. Vbeta (60) and Jbeta (13) primers were used in the PCR. Generated by immunoSEQ multiplex PCR, the TCRdb table keeps only in-frame clones and is missing some. There are over 150,000 clones in the sample; around 86% occur only once, and 0.96% lies in the top ten. Sequencing was done on a sample of PBMCs. These receptors originate from a girl aged 2 to 9 in good health and CMV-seropositive.

This sequence joins TRBV19 and TRBJ2-1, with 8 positions matching TRBD1. V shed 6 bases, J shed 4 bases, and the junction held 8 bases outside the gene matches. The CDR3 is 15 amino acids. Germline CDR1 and CDR2: LNHDA and SQIVND (reference sequence). The CDR3 DNA reads as TGTGCCAGTAGCCTAGGACAGGGCGGGTACAATGAGCAGTTCTTC. It translates to CASSLGQGGYNEQFF.

This sequence joins TRBV10-1 and TRBJ2-1; TRBD2 matches at 7 bases. The germline V gene encodes CDR1 WNHNN and CDR2 SYGVQD (reference sequence). The CDR3 runs to 15 residues. The ends lost 5 bases at V and 2 bases at J; junction bases unmatched: 6. CDR3 sequence reads: CASSKGSGPYNEQFF. Here the CDR3 DNA reads TGCGCCAGCAGTAAGGGTAGCGGGCCCTACAATGAGCAGTTCTTC.

This chain links TRBV30 with TRBJ2-5; 9 positions match TRBD1. V was pared by 7 bases and J by 7 bases, with 22 bases of the junction left unmatched. Germline CDR1 and CDR2: GTSNPN and SVGIG (reference sequence). The CDR3 is made up of 17 amino acids. This chain's CDR3 is CASHNLATDRGRGTQYF. CDR3 DNA sequence: TGTGCCTCTCATAACCTTGCGACGGACAGGGGCAGAGGGACCCAGTACTTC. The whole variable domain, remainder taken from reference TRBV30 and TRBJ2-5, is SQTIHQWPATLVQPVGSPLSLECTVEGTSNPNLYWYRQAAGRGLQLLFYSVGIGQISSEVPQNLSASRPQDRQFILSSKKLLLSDSGFYLCASHNLATDRGRGTQYFGPGTRLLVL.

The chain uses TRBV28 and TRBJ2-3; perhaps TRBD2 as D (5 bases). The CDR3 spans 14 residues. V was cut by 6 bases and J by 3 bases, with 13 bases left in between. The germline gives CDR1 MDHEN, CDR2 SYDVKM. This CDR3 reads CASSSSGMTDTQYF. The DNA for the CDR3 is TGTGCCAGCAGCTCCTCCGGGATGACAGATACGCAGTATTTT. The variable domain in full, completed from reference TRBV28 and TRBJ2-3, reads DVKVTQSSRYLVKRTGEKVFLECVQDMDHENMFWYRQDPGLGLRLIYFSYDVKMKEKGDIPEGYSVSREKKERFSLILESASTNQTSMYLCASSSSGMTDTQYFGPGTRLTVL.

The CDR3 DNA reads as TGTGCCAGCAGTGGAGGGGACTCCACAGATACGCAGTATTTT. Translated, it gives CASSGGDSTDTQYF. This sequence joins TRBV6-4 and TRBJ2-3, with D perhaps matching TRBD2 (6 bases). Germline-derived CDR1 and CDR2 are MRHNA and SNTAGT. The CDR3 length is 14 residues. Trimming left V 4 bases short and J 2 bases short, with 10 bases between.

The V call is TRBV30, the J call TRBJ2-7; D is uncertain. V lost 5 bases, J lost 0 bases, and 17 bases lay in between. There are 15 residues in the CDR3. Per the germline V gene, CDR1 is GTSNPN and CDR2 is SVGIG (reference sequence). CDR3 coding DNA: TGTGCCTGGGTGAGTCCCCGAACGAGCTCCTACGAGCAGTACTTC. It translates to CAWVSPRTSSYEQYF.

This clone has more than one count but fewer than ten. This chain links TRBV6-6 with TRBJ2-3; TRBD1 is a possible D gene (6 bases). In germline, CDR1 is MNHNY, CDR2 SVGAGI (reference sequence). V shed 6 bases and J shed 11 bases, with 27 bases lying between them. The CDR3 sequence is 16 residues long. The DNA of the CDR3 is TGTGCCAGCAGCCCCCTGACACAGTCCCCTCCAGGGGTGCAGTATTTT. This gives the protein CASSPLTQSPPGVQYF.

Turning to this clone: Different DNA sequences within this sample yield the same CDR3. The J gene is TRBJ2-5, the V gene TRBV7-9, with no clear D. V lost 1 base and J 4 bases, leaving 4 bases between the germline ends. The CDR3 has 12 amino acids. CDR1 is SEHNR, CDR2 FQNEAQ, per germline (reference sequence). The CDR3 region has the DNA TGTGCCAGCAGCTTAGGGCCAGAGACCCAGTACTTC. This sequence encodes CASSLGPETQYF.

The chain couples TRBV29-1 to TRBJ2-3, with a weak D call TRBD1 (6 bases). Germline V gene sequence: CDR1 SQVTM, CDR2 ANQGSEA. There are 15 residues in the CDR3. The CDR3 loop is CTYLDSQTSTDTQYF. In nucleotides, the CDR3 is TGCACCTACCTGGACAGCCAAACTTCCACAGATACGCAGTATTTT.

This clone appeared a few times. V and J are TRBV13 and TRBJ2-3, with 7 bases matching TRBD1. CDR1 is PRHDT and CDR2 is FYEKMQ in the germline V gene (reference sequence). Trimming cost V 6 bases and J 2 bases; bases outside gene matches: 5. The CDR3 has 14 residues. The CDR3 sequence: CASRGQPTTDTQYF. The CDR3 DNA reads TGTGCCAGCAGGGGACAGCCAACCACAGATACGCAGTATTTT. The full variable domain, its missing parts supplied by reference TRBV13 and TRBJ2-3, is AAGVIQSPRHLIKEKRETATLKCYPIPRHDTVYWYQQGPGQDPQFLISFYEKMQSDKGSIPDRFSAQQFSDYHSELNMSSLELGDSALYFCASRGQPTTDTQYFGPGTRLTVL.

In nucleotides, the CDR3 is TGTGCCAGCAGCTTAAGTACGGGAGCGGAGACCCAGTACTTC. It encodes CASSLSTGAETQYF. The rearrangement uses TRBV7-2 and TRBJ2-5; maybe TRBD2 (6 bases). Trimming removed 2 bases at V and 5 bases at J, with 12 bases between. The CDR3 extends over 14 amino acids. Per the germline V gene, CDR1 is SGHTA and CDR2 is FQGNSA.

This sequence joins TRBV5-1 and TRBJ2-3; the match to TRBD2 covers 12 bases. Germline V gene lookup returns CDR1 SGHRS and CDR2 YFSETQ. This CDR3 has 15 residues. After removal of 4 bases from V and 5 bases from J, the junction contained 5 bases not matched to a gene. DNA of the CDR3: TGCGCCAGCAGCGGGACTAGCGGGTTAAGAGATACGCAGTATTTT. This gives the protein CASSGTSGLRDTQYF. Combining the CDR3 with reference TRBV5-1 and TRBJ2-3 gives the whole variable domain KAGVTQTPRYLIKTRGQQVTLSCSPISGHRSVSWYQQTPGQGLQFLFEYFSETQRNKGNFPGRFSGRQFSNSRSEMNVSTLELGDSALYLCASSGTSGLRDTQYFGPGTRLTVL.

This chain uses TRBV5-1 with TRBJ2-5, with 9 bases matching TRBD2. The CDR3 is made up of 19 amino acids. Trimming cost V 0 bases and J 2 bases; bases outside gene matches: 14. Germline assignment: CDR1 SGHRS and CDR2 YFSETQ. The CDR3 DNA reads TGCGCCAGCAGCTTGGACGCTCGGCGGGAGGGTTCCATACAAGAGACCCAGTACTTC. Translation gives CASSLDARREGSIQETQYF.

The chain uses TRBV30 and TRBJ1-5, with D possibly TRBD1 on 5 matching bases. Trimming removed 0 bases from V and 1 base from J, with 13 bases in between. The CDR3 is 16 residues long. Germline loops: CDR1 GTSNPN, CDR2 SVGIG (reference sequence). In nucleotides, the CDR3 is TGTGCCTGGAGTGTGTCGGGGGATATGAGCAATCAGCCCCAGCATTTT. Translated: CAWSVSGDMSNQPQHF.

V usage is TRBV11-2 and J usage is TRBJ1-4; the D is unclear. This CDR3 region has 13 residues. Per germline, CDR1 SGHAT and CDR2 FQNNGV. V was clipped by 2 bases and J by 8 bases, with 9 bases between them. This CDR3 is CASSLRTGEKLFF. CDR3 sequence (DNA): TGTGCCAGCAGCTTAAGGACGGGGGAAAAACTGTTTTTT.

The rearrangement joins TRBV28 to TRBJ2-2, with 9 bases fitting TRBD1. J was trimmed by 2 bases and V by 2 bases; bases with no gene match: 21. The germline V gene has CDR1 MDHEN and CDR2 SYDVKM. The CDR3 is 22 residues long. DNA of the CDR3: TGTGCCAGCAGTTTACAGGTGTTCGGGACAGGGCTAGGGGGTTCAAACACCGGGGAGCTGTTTTTT. Its protein product is CASSLQVFGTGLGGSNTGELFF. The full variable domain, in which reference TRBV28 and TRBJ2-2 provide the parts outside the CDR3, is DVKVTQSSRYLVKRTGEKVFLECVQDMDHENMFWYRQDPGLGLRLIYFSYDVKMKEKGDIPEGYSVSREKKERFSLILESASTNQTSMYLCASSLQVFGTGLGGSNTGELFFGEGSRLTVL.

This clone appeared a few times. The chain joins TRBV4-1 to TRBJ2-7; 11 bases agree with TRBD1. Germline V gene data show CDR1 as MGHRA and CDR2 as YSYEKL. The CDR3 covers 15 residues. Trimming at V came to 4 bases and at J to 5 bases, leaving 7 bases not matched to a gene. CDR3: CASSLLADRGHEQYF. Here the CDR3 DNA reads TGCGCCAGCAGCCTCCTCGCGGACAGGGGGCACGAGCAGTACTTC.

V and J are TRBV28 and TRBJ2-5; 8 bases map to TRBD2. The V gene's germline CDR1 is MDHEN and CDR2 SYDVKM. This CDR3 spans 15 amino acids. With V trimmed by 4 bases and J by 0 bases, 4 bases remained unmatched. The CDR3, as DNA: TGTGCCAGCAGTTCAAGCGGGAGTTACCAAGAGACCCAGTACTTC. Protein sequence: CASSSSGSYQETQYF.

J is TRBJ2-1 and V is TRBV10-3; D is uncertain. V shed 2 bases and J shed 5 bases, with 13 bases lying between them. The CDR3 has 15 residues. The V gene's germline CDR1 is ENHRY and CDR2 SYGVKD. CDR3 protein: CAISEVLTRNNEQFF. The CDR3 DNA reads as TGTGCCATCAGTGAGGTGTTGACTCGGAACAATGAGCAGTTCTTC.

The chain has TRBV10-3 and TRBJ2-6; no clear D. Germline CDR1 and CDR2: ENHRY and SYGVKD. The CDR3 is 15 amino acids. Trimming removed 3 bases at V and 0 bases at J, with 6 bases between. CDR3 nucleotides: TGTGCCATCAGTGACGGAGCCTCTGGGGCCAACGTCCTGACTTTC. Its protein product is CAISDGASGANVLTF.

The V and J genes are TRBV29-1 and TRBJ1-1; D is uncertain. From germline, CDR1 is SQVTM and CDR2 ANQGSEA. V was pared by 4 bases and J by 1 base, with 7 bases between. The CDR3 length is 12 residues. In DNA form, the CDR3 reads TGCAGCGTTGTCTCCAGGAACACTGAAGCTTTCTTT. This codes for CSVVSRNTEAFF.